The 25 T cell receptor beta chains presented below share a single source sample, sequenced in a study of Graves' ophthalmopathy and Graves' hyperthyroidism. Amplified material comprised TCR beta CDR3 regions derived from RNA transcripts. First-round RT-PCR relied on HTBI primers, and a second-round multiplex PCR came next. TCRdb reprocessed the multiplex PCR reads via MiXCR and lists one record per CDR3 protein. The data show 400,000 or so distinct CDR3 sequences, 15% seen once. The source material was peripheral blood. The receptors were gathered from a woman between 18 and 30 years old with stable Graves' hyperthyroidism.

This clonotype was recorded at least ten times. In DNA, the CDR3 is TGCGCCAGCAGCCCGTCAGGGCAATCAGCTAACTATGGCTACACCTTC. Translated: CASSPSGQSANYGYTF. This chain connects TRBV5-1 to TRBJ1-2, with TRBD1 as a possible D gene (5 bases). The germline V gene encodes CDR1 SGHRS and CDR2 YFSETQ. V lost 4 bases to trimming and J lost 0 bases, with 16 bases between them. This CDR3 is 16 amino acids long. Full variable domain (outside the CDR3, taken from reference TRBV5-1 and TRBJ1-2): KAGVTQTPRYLIKTRGQQVTLSCSPISGHRSVSWYQQTPGQGLQFLFEYFSETQRNKGNFPGRFSGRQFSNSRSEMNVSTLELGDSALYLCASSPSGQSANYGYTFGSGTRLTVV.

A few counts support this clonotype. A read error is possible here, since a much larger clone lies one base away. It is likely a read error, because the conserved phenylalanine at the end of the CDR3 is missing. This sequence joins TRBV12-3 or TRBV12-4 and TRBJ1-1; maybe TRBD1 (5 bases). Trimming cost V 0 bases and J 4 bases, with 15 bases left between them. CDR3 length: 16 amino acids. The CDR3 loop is CASSLAVGGSATEAFL. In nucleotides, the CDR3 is TGTGCCAGCAGTTTAGCCGTGGGGGGATCGGCCACTGAAGCTTTCCTT.

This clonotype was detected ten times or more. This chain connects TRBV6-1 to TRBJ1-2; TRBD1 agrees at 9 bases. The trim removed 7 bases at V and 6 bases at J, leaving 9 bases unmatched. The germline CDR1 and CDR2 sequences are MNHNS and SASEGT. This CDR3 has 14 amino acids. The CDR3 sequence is CASIRGDRADGYTF. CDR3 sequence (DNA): TGTGCCAGCATTCGGGGGGACAGGGCGGATGGCTACACCTTC.

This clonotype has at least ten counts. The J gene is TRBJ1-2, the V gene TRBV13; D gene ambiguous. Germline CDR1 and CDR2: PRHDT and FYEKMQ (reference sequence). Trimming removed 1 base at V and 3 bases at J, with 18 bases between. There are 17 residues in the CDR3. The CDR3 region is CASSLEGSGREHYGYTF. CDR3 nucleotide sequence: TGTGCCAGCAGCTTAGAAGGGTCTGGGAGAGAACACTATGGCTACACCTTC. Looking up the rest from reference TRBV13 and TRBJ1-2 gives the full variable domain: AAGVIQSPRHLIKEKRETATLKCYPIPRHDTVYWYQQGPGQDPQFLISFYEKMQSDKGSIPDRFSAQQFSDYHSELNMSSLELGDSALYFCASSLEGSGREHYGYTFGSGTRLTVV.

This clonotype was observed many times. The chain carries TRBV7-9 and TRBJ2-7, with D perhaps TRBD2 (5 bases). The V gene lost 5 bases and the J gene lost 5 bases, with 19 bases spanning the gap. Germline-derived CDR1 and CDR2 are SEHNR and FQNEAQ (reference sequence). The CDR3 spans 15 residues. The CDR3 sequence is CASSPRDGEFDEQYF. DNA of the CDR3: TGTGCCAGCAGCCCTAGAGATGGGGAGTTCGACGAGCAGTACTTC.

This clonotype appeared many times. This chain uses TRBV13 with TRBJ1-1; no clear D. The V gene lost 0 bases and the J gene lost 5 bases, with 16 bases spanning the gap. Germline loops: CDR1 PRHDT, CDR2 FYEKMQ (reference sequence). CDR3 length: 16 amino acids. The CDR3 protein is CASSLGKGKEVTEAFF. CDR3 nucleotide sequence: TGTGCCAGCAGCTTAGGAAAGGGAAAAGAAGTGACTGAAGCTTTCTTT.

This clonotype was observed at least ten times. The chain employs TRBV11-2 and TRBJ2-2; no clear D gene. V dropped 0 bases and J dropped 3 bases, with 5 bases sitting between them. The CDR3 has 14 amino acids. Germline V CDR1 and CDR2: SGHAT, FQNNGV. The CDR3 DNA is TGTGCCAGCAGCTTAGATGGGCACACCGGGGAGCTGTTTTTT. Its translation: CASSLDGHTGELFF.

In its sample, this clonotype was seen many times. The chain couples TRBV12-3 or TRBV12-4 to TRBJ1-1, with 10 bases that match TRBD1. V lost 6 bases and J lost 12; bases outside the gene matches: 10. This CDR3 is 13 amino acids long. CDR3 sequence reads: CASSPRQGARTFF. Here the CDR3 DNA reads TGTGCCAGCAGCCCTCGACAGGGGGCGAGGACTTTCTTT.

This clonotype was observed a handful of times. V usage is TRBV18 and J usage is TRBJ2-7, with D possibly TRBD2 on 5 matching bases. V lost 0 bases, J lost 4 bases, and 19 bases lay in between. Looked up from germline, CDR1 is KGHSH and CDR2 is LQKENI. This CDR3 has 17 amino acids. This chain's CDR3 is CASSPPDPSLAPYEQYF. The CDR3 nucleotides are TGTGCCAGCTCACCACCTGATCCCTCATTAGCGCCGTACGAGCAGTACTTC.

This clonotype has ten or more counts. In DNA form, the CDR3 reads TGTGCCAGTAGTATAGGGGGGAGTGGAGGGGAAGCTTTCTTT. This gives the protein CASSIGGSGGEAFF. The V and J genes are TRBV19 and TRBJ1-1, with D perhaps matching TRBD1 (5 bases). The V and J ends lost 1 base and 8 bases respectively, with 14 bases between them. The CDR3 sequence is 14 residues long. The germline V gene encodes CDR1 LNHDA and CDR2 SQIVND (reference sequence). Filled out from reference TRBV19 and TRBJ1-1, the complete variable domain reads DGGITQSPKYLFRKEGQNVTLSCEQNLNHDAMYWYRQDPGQGLRLIYYSQIVNDFQKGDIAEGYSVSREKKESFPLTVTSAQKNPTAFYLCASSIGGSGGEAFFGQGTRLTVV.

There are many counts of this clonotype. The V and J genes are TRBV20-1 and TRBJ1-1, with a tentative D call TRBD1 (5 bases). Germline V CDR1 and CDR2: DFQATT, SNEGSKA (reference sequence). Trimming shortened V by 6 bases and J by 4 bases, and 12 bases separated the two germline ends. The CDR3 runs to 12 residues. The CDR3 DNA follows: TGCAGTGCCAGTTGGGGGTTCACTGAAGCTTTCTTT. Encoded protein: CSASWGFTEAFF.

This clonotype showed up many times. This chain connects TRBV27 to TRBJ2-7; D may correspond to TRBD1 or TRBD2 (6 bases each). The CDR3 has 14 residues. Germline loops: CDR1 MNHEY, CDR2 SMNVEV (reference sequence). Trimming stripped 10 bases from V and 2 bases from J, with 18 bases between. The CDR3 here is CATEGPGDPYEQYF. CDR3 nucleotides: TGTGCCACGGAGGGACCAGGGGACCCCTACGAGCAGTACTTC.

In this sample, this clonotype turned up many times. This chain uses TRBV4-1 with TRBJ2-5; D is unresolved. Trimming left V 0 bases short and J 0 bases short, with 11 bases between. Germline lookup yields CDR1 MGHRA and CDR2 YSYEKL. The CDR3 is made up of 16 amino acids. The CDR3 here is CASSQEDWLNQETQYF. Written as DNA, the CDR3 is TGCGCCAGCAGCCAAGAAGACTGGTTGAACCAAGAGACCCAGTACTTC.

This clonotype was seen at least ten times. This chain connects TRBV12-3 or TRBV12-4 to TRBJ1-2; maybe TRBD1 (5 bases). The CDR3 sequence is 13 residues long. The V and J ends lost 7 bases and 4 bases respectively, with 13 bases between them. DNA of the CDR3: TGTGCCAGCACCAACGCCAGGGCCTATGGCTACACCTTC. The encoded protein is CASTNARAYGYTF.

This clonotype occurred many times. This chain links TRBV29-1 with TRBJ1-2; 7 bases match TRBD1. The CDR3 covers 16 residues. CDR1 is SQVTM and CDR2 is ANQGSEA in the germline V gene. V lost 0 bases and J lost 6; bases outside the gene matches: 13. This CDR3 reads CSVEEGIGGGGNGYTF. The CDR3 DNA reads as TGCAGCGTTGAAGAAGGAATAGGGGGCGGAGGGAATGGCTACACCTTC. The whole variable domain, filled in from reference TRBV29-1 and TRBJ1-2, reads SAVISQKPSRDICQRGTSLTIQCQVDSQVTMMFWYRQQPGQSLTLIATANQGSEATYESGFVIDKFPISRPNLTFSTLTVSNMSPEDSSIYLCSVEEGIGGGGNGYTFGSGTRLTVV.

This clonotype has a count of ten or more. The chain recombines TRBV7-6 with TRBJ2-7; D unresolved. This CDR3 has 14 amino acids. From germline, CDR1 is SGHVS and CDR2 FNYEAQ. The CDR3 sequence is CGASSAQFSYEQYF. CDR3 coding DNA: TGTGGAGCGAGCAGTGCCCAGTTTTCCTACGAGCAGTACTTC.

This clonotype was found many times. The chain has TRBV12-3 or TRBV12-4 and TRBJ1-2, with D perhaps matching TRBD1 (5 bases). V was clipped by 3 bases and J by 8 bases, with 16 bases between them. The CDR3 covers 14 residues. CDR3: CASSFKIQVRGYTF. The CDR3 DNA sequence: TGTGCCAGCAGTTTTAAAATACAGGTTCGGGGCTACACCTTC.

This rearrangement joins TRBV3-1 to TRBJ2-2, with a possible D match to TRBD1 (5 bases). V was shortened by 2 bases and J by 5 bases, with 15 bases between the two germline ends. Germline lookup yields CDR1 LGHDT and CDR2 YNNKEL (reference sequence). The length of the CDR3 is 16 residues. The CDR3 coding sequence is TGTGCCAGCAGCCAATCCGAAGGGGCTGAGACCGGGGAGCTGTTTTTT. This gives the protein CASSQSEGAETGELFF.

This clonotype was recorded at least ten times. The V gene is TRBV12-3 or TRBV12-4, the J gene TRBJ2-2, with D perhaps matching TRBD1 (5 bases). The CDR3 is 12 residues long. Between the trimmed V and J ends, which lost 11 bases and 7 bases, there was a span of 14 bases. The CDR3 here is CAFSAQGGELFF. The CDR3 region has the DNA TGTGCCTTTTCCGCCCAGGGCGGGGAGCTGTTTTTT.

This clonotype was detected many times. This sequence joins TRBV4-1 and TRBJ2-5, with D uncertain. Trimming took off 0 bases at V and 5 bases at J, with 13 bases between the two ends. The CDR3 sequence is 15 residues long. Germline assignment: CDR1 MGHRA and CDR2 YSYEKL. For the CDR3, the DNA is TGCGCCAGCAGCCAAGATATGGCGGTATTGGAGACCCAGTACTTC. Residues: CASSQDMAVLETQYF.

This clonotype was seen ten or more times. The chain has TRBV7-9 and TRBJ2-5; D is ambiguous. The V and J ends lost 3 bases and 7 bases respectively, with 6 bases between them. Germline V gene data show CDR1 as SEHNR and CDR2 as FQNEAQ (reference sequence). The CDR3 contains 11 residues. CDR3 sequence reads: CASSLFMTQYF. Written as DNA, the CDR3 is TGTGCCAGCAGCTTGTTTATGACCCAGTACTTC.

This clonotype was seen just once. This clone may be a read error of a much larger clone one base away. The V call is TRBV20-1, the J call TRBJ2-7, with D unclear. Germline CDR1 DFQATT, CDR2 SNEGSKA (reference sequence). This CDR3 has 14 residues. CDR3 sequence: CSASSVSSSYGQYF. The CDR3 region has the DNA TGCAGTGCTAGTTCGGTCTCGAGCTCCTACGGGCAGTACTTC.

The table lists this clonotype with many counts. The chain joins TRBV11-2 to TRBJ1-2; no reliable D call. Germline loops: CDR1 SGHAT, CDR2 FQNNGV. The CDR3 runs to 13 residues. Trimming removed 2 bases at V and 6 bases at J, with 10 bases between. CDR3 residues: CASSLLDMHGYTF. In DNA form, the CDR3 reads TGTGCCAGCAGCTTATTGGATATGCATGGCTACACCTTC.

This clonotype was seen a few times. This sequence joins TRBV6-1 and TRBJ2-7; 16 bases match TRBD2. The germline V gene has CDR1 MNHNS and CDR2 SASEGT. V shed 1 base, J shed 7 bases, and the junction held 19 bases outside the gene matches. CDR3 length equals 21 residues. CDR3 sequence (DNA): TGTGCCAGCAGTGAAGAAGGGACTAGCGGGGGGGCAAGTTTCGTCGCTGGGGAGCAGTACTTC. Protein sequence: CASSEEGTSGGASFVAGEQYF.

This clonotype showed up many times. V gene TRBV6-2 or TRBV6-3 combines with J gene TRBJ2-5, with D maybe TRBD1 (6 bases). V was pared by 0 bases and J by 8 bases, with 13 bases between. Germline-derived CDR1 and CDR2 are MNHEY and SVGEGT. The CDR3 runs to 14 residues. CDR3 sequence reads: CASSYSRQGITQYF. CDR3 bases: TGTGCCAGCAGTTACTCGAGGCAGGGGATAACCCAGTACTTC.